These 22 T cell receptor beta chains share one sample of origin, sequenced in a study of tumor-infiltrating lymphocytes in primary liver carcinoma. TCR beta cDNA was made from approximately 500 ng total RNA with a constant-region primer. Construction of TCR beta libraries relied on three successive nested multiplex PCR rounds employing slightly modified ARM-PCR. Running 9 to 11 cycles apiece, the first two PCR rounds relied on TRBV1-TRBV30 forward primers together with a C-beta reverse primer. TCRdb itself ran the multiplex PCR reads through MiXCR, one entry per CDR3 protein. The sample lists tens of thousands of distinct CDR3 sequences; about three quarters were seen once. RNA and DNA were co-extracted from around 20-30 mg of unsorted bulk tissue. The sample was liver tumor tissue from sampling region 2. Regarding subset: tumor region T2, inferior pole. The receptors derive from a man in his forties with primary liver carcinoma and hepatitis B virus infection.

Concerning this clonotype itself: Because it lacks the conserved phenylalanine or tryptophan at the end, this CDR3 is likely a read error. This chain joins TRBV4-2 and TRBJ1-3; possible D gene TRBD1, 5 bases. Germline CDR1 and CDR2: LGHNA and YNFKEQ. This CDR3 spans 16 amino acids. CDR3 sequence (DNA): TGTGCCAACAGCCAAGGACGGGACGGTTCTGGAAACACCATATATCTT. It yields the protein CANSQGRDGSGNTIYL.

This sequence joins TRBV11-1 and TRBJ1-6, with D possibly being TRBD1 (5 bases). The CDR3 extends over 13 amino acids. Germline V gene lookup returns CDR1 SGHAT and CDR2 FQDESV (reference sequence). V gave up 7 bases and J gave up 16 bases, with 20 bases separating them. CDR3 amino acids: CASNRTLVSSLHF. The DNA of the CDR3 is TGTGCCAGCAACCGGACACTGGTTTCATCTCTCCACTTT.

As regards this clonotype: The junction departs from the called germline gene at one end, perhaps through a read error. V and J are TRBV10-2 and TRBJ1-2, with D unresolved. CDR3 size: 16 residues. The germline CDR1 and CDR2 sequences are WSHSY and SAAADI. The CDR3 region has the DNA TGCGCCAACAGTGAGTTCGGCGGAAGTCCTAACTATGGCTACACCTTC. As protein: CANSEFGGSPNYGYTF.

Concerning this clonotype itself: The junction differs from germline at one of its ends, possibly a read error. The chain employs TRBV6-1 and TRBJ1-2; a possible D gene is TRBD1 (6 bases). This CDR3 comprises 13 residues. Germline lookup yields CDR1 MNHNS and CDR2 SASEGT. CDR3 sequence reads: CASTPQGTGGYTF. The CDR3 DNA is TGTGCCAGCACTCCCCAGGGGACCGGTGGCTACACTTTC.

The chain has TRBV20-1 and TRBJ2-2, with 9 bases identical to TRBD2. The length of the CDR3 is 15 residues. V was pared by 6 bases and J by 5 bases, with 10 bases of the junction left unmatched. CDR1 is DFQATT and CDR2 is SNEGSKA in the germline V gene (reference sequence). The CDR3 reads CSAPGSGSLTGELFF. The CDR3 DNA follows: TGCAGTGCCCCGGGTAGCGGGAGTCTTACCGGGGAGCTGTTTTTT.

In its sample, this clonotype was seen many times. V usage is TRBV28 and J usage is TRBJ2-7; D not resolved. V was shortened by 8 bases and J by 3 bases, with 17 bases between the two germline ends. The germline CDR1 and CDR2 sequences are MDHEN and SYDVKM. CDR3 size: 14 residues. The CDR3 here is CASSAAPRLYEQYF. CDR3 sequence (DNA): TGTGCCAGCTCGGCGGCCCCCCGACTCTACGAGCAGTACTTC.

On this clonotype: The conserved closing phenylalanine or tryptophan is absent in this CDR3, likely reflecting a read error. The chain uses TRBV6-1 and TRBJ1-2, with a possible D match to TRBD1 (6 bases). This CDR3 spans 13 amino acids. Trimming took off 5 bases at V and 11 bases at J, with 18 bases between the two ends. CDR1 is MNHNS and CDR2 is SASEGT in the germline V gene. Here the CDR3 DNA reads TGTGCCAGCAGTCCCCAGGGGACCGGTGGATACACCCTC. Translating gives CASSPQGTGGYTL.

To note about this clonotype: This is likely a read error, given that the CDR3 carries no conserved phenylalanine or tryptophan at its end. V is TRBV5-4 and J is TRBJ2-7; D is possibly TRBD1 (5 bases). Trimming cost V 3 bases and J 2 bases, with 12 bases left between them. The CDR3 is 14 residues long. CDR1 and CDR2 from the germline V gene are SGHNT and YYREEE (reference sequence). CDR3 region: CASSSRGSPYEQYL. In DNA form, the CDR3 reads TGTGCCAGCAGCTCAAGGGGCTCCCCCTACGAGCAGTACCTC.

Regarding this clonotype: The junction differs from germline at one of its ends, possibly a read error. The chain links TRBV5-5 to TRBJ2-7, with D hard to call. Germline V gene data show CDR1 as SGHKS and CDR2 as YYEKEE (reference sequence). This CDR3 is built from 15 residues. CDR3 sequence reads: CASSLSPLSSYEQYF. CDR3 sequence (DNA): TGTGCCAGCAGCTTGTCACCGCTGAGCTCCTACGAGCAGTATTTC.

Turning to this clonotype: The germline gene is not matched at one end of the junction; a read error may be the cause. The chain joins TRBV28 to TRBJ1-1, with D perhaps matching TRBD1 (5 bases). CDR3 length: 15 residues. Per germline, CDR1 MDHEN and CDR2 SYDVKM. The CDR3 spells CASSWGGKWNAEAFF. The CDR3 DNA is TGTGCCAGTAGTTGGGGGGGGAAGTGGAACGCTGAAGCTTTCTTT. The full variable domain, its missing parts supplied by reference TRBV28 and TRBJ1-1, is DVKVTQSSRYLVKRTGEKVFLECVQDMDHENMFWYRQDPGLGLRLIYFSYDVKMKEKGDIPEGYSVSREKKERFSLILESASTNQTSMYLCASSWGGKWNAEAFFGQGTRLTVV.

The chain's CDR3 is CASSLVSTDAAYEQYF. The CDR3 DNA follows: TGTGCCAGCAGCTTAGTGAGTACTGATGCTGCCTACGAGCAGTACTTC. The J gene is TRBJ2-7, the V gene TRBV7-8, with no clear D. CDR3 length: 16 residues. The germline V and J ends were trimmed by 1 base and 2 bases, with 15 bases remaining between them. CDR1 and CDR2 from the germline V gene are SGHVS and FQNEAQ.

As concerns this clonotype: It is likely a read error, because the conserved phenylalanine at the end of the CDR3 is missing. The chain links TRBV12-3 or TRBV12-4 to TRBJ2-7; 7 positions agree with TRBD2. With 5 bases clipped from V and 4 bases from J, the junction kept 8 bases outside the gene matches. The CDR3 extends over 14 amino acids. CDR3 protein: CASSLQGGLYEQYC. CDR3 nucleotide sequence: TGTGCCAGCAGTCTGCAGGGAGGGTTATACGAGCAGTACTGC.

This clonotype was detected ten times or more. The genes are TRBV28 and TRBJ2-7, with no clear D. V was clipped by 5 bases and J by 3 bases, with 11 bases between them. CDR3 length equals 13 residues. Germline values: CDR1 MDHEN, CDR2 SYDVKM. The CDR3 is CASSAAWIYEQYF. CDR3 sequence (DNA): TGTGCCAGCAGTGCGGCTTGGATCTACGAGCAGTACTTC.

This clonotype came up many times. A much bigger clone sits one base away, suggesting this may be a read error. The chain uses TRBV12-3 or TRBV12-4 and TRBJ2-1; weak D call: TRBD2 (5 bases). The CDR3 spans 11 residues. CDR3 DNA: TGTGCCAGCAGTTTAGGGACTGAGCAGCTCTTC. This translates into CASSLGTEQLF.

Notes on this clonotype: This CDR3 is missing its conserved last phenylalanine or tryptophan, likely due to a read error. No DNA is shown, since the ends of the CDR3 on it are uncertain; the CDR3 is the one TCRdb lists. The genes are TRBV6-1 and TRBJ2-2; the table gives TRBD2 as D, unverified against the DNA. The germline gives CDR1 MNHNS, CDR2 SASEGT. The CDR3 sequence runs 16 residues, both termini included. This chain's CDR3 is CASSVTSGRAGGELLY.

CDR3 sequence: CINSGETTGETQYF. As DNA, the CDR3 is TGTATCAACAGTGGGGAGACTACTGGAGAGACCCAGTACTTC. V is TRBV12-3 or TRBV12-4 and J is TRBJ2-5, with D possibly being TRBD2 (5 bases). CDR3 length: 14 amino acids.

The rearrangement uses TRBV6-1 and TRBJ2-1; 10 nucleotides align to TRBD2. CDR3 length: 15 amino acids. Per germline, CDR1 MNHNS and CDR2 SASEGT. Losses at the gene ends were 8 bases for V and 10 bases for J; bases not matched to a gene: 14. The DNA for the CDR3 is TGTGCCAGCGGTACGGGGACTAGCGACCAATGGGAGCAGTTCTTC. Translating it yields CASGTGTSDQWEQFF.

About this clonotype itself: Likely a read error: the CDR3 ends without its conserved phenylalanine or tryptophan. CDR3: CASSQDLQGQGSSYNSHLHL. CDR3 in DNA: TGCGCCAGCAGCCAAGATCTCCAAGGGCAGGGGTCGTCATATAATTCACACCTCCACCTT. The gene calls are TRBV4-3 and TRBJ1-6; the D gene is possibly TRBD1 (6 bases). Germline V lookup: CDR1 LGHNA, CDR2 YSLEER. The CDR3 runs 20 residues.

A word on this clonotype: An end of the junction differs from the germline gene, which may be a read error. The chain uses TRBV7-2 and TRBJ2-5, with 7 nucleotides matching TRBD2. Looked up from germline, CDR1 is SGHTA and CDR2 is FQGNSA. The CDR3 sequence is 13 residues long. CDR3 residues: CVSSLKGEGTQYF. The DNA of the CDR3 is TGTGTCAGCAGTCTAAAAGGGGAGGGGACCCAGTACTTC.

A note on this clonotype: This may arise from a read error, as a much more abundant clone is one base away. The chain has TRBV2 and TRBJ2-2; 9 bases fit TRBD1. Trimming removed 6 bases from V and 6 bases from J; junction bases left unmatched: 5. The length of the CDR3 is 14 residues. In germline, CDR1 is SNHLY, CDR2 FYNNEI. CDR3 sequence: CASRGDRDSGELFF. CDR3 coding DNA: TGTGCCAGCAGAGGGGACAGGGACTCCGGGGAGCTGTTTTTT.

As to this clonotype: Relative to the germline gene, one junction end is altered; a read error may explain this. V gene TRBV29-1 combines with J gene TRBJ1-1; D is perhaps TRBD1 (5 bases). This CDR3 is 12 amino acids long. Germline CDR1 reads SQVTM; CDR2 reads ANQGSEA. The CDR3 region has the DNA TGCAGCATTCGAAGGGGCGCGACTGAGGCTTTCTTT. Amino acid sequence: CSIRRGATEAFF.

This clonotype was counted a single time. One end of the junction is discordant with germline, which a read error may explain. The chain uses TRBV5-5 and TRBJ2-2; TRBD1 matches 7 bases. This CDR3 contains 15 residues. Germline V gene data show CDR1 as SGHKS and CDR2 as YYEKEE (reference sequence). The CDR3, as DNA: TGTGCCAGCAGCATGGAGCAGGGGGACACCGGGGTGCTGTTTTTT. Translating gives CASSMEQGDTGVLFF.